The 15 T cell receptor beta chains listed next were all sequenced from one sample in a study of T cell responses to AZD1222 COVID-19 vaccine. Clones were read by immunoSEQ multiplex PCR, and TCRdb kept only the in-frame ones, dropping some. The data contain about 120,000 clones, about 90% of them singletons. The sample was peripheral blood, taken on day 0 of AZD1222 vaccination. The receptors shown here come from an adult in good health.

The genes are TRBV24-1 and TRBJ2-5, with D uncertain. In germline, CDR1 is KGHDR, CDR2 SFDVKD. This CDR3 comprises 15 residues. Trimming left V 0 bases short and J 5 bases short, with 12 bases between. The chain's CDR3 is CATSDLRDRRETQYF. The DNA for the CDR3 is TGTGCCACCAGTGATTTGCGTGATAGACGGGAGACCCAGTACTTC.

The J gene is TRBJ1-3, the V gene TRBV28; D ambiguous. Trimming took 8 bases from V and 4 from J, leaving 15 bases between them. The CDR3 totals 14 residues. Germline V gene sequence: CDR1 MDHEN, CDR2 SYDVKM. As DNA, the CDR3 is TGTGCCAGCTGGTTTCGAGGAGCAGGAAACACCATATATTTT. Translating gives CASWFRGAGNTIYF.

This chain joins TRBV3-1 (or the pseudogene TRBV3-2) and TRBJ2-7; possible D gene TRBD1, 7 bases. The CDR3 sequence is 11 residues long. V was clipped by 10 bases and J by 7 bases, with 14 bases between them. CDR1 is LGHDT and CDR2 is YNNKEL in the germline V gene (reference sequence). The CDR3 reads CATEGAGEQYF. CDR3 bases: TGTGCCACCGAGGGGGCGGGGGAGCAGTACTTC.

The chain has TRBV27 and TRBJ2-1; D unresolved. The CDR3 has 15 residues. Germline loops: CDR1 MNHEY, CDR2 SMNVEV (reference sequence). V lost 7 bases, J lost 0 bases, and 13 bases lay in between. CDR3 nucleotides: TGTGCCAGCACCGAGCGTCCAAGCTCCTACAATGAGCAGTTCTTC. It encodes CASTERPSSYNEQFF.

V and J are TRBV10-3 and TRBJ2-7; the match to TRBD2 covers 10 bases. Germline values: CDR1 ENHRY, CDR2 SYGVKD. The junction had 8 bases not matched to a gene; V was cut back by 2 bases and J by 7 bases. CDR3 size: 15 residues. The CDR3 here is CAISERASGGFEQYF. The CDR3 DNA follows: TGTGCCATCAGTGAGAGGGCTAGCGGGGGCTTTGAGCAGTACTTC.

The V gene is TRBV6-1, the J gene TRBJ1-2; 12 bases are shared with TRBD1. The CDR3 contains 17 residues. The germline V gene has CDR1 MNHNS and CDR2 SASEGT. The J segment lost 3 bases and the V segment lost 2 bases, leaving 7 bases of the junction unmatched. The CDR3 bases are TGTGCCAGCAGTGAAAGGGACAGGGGGCGTATTCACTATGGCTACACCTTC. Its protein product is CASSERDRGRIHYGYTF.

The chain employs TRBV24-1 and TRBJ2-1; 7 bases are shared with TRBD1. CDR1 and CDR2 (germline): KGHDR, SFDVKD. The CDR3 spans 15 residues. V lost 5 bases and J lost 8; bases outside the gene matches: 11. CDR3 coding DNA: TGTGCCACCAGTGGCCCTCACGGGACAGCACATGAGCAGTTCTTC. Translating gives CATSGPHGTAHEQFF.

V usage is TRBV28 and J usage is TRBJ1-2; maybe TRBD1 (6 bases). Germline V gene lookup returns CDR1 MDHEN and CDR2 SYDVKM. Trimming removed 6 bases at V and 3 bases at J, with 11 bases between. The CDR3 has 13 amino acids. This CDR3 is CASRSRQDYGYTF. CDR3 DNA sequence: TGTGCCAGCAGGTCCCGACAGGACTATGGCTACACCTTC.

In regard to this clone: The same CDR3 can be traced to other DNA sequences in this sample. The V gene is TRBV2, the J gene TRBJ2-3, with D possibly being TRBD1 (7 bases). The germline gives CDR1 SNHLY, CDR2 FYNNEI. CDR3 length equals 14 residues. V dropped 2 bases and J dropped 3 bases, with 9 bases sitting between them. CDR3 sequence reads: CASSEQGGTDTQYF. The CDR3 DNA is TGTGCCAGCAGTGAACAGGGGGGTACAGATACGCAGTATTTT.

V usage is TRBV6-2 or TRBV6-3 and J usage is TRBJ1-5; weak D call: TRBD1 (6 bases). Trimming stripped 6 bases from V and 7 bases from J, with 28 bases between. This CDR3 is 18 amino acids long. Germline lookup yields CDR1 MNHEY and CDR2 SVGEGT. Here the CDR3 reads CASSPRGGYYESIQPQHF. CDR3 coding DNA: TGTGCCAGCAGCCCCAGGGGAGGCTACTATGAGAGCATACAGCCCCAGCATTTT.

CDR3 in DNA: TGCGCCAGCAGCGAGGGACAGGGAGGTAATTCACCCCTCCACTTT. The encoded protein is CASSEGQGGNSPLHF. The chain carries TRBV5-1 and TRBJ1-6; TRBD1 matches 9 bases. The V gene's germline CDR1 is SGHRS and CDR2 YFSETQ. The CDR3 length is 15 residues. The junction had 5 bases not matched to a gene; V was cut back by 4 bases and J by 6 bases.

The chain couples TRBV9 to TRBJ1-1; 11 nucleotides match TRBD1. This CDR3 region has 15 residues. CDR1 SGDLS and CDR2 YYNGEE come from the germline V gene. Trimming cost V 2 bases and J 3 bases; bases outside gene matches: 3. Here the CDR3 DNA reads TGTGCCAGCAGCGTCGGGACAGGGGGATACACTGAAGCTTTCTTT. It encodes CASSVGTGGYTEAFF. Filled out from reference TRBV9 and TRBJ1-1, the complete variable domain reads DSGVTQTPKHLITATGQRVTLRCSPRSGDLSVYWYQQSLDQGLQFLIQYYNGEERAKGNILERFSAQQFPDLHSELNLSSLELGDSALYFCASSVGTGGYTEAFFGQGTRLTVV.

V and J are TRBV18 and TRBJ2-2, with no clear D. V dropped 2 bases and J dropped 1 base, with 5 bases sitting between them. This CDR3 has 14 amino acids. Germline lookup yields CDR1 KGHSH and CDR2 LQKENI. The CDR3 DNA follows: TGTGCCAGCTCACCATGGCGGAACACCGGGGAGCTGTTTTTT. Its protein is CASSPWRNTGELFF.

This chain links TRBV19 with TRBJ1-2, with 7 bases aligning to TRBD1. Germline V lookup: CDR1 LNHDA, CDR2 SQIVND (reference sequence). The J segment lost 4 bases and the V segment lost 7 bases, leaving 9 bases of the junction unmatched. This CDR3 is 14 amino acids long. The CDR3 nucleotides read TGTGCCAGTACCCCCAGGGGGACCTTCTATGGCTACACCTTC. Translation gives CASTPRGTFYGYTF.

V gene TRBV6-5 combines with J gene TRBJ2-4, with D hard to call. Trimming removed 2 bases from V and 1 base from J, with 9 bases in between. Germline assignment: CDR1 MNHEY and CDR2 SVGAGI. The length of the CDR3 is 15 residues. The DNA for the CDR3 is TGTGCCAGCAGTTACGGGGTAGGGGCCAAAAACATTCAGTACTTC. Protein sequence: CASSYGVGAKNIQYF.